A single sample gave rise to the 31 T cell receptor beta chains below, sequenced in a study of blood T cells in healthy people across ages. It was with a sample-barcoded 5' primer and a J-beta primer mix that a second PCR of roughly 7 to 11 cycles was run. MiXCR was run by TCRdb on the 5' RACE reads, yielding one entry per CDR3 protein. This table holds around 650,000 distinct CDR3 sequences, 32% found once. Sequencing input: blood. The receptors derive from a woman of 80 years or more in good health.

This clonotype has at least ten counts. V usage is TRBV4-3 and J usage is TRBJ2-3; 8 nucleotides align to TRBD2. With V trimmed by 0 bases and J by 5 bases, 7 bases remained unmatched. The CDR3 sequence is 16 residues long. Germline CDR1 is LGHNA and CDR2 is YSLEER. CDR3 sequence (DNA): TGCGCCAGCAGCCAAGATCAGGGCGGGGGGCTAGATACGCAGTATTTT. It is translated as CASSQDQGGGLDTQYF.

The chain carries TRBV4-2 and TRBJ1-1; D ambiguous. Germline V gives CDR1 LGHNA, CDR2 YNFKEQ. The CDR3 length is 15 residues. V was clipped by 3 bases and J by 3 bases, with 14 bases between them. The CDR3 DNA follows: TGTGCCAGCAGCCAGTCCCACCGGGTCGACACTGAAGCTTTCTTT. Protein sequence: CASSQSHRVDTEAFF.

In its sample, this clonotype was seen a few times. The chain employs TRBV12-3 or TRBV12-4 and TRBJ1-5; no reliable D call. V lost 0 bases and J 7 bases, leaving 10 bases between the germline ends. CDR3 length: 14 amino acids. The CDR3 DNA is TGTGCCAGCAGTTTAGCGGCCTCGAGACAGCCCCAGCATTTT. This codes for CASSLAASRQPQHF.

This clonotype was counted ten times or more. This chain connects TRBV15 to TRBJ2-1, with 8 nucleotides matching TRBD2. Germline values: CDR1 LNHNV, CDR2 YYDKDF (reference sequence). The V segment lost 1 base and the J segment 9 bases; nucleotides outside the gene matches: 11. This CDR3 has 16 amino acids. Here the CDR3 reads CATSRGSAGAFIEQFF. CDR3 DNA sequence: TGTGCCACCAGCAGAGGGTCAGCGGGGGCCTTCATTGAGCAGTTCTTC. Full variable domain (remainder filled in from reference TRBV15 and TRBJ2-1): DAMVIQNPRYQVTQFGKPVTLSCSQTLNHNVMYWYQQKSSQAPKLLFHYYDKDFNNEADTPDNFQSRRPNTSFCFLDIRSPGLGDTAMYLCATSRGSAGAFIEQFFGPGTRLTVL.

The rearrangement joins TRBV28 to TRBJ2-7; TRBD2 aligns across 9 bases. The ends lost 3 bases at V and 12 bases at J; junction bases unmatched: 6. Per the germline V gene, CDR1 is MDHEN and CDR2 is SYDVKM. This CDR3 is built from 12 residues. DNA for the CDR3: TGTGCCAGCAGTTTCACGGCGGGGGGGCCGTACTTC. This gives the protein CASSFTAGGPYF.

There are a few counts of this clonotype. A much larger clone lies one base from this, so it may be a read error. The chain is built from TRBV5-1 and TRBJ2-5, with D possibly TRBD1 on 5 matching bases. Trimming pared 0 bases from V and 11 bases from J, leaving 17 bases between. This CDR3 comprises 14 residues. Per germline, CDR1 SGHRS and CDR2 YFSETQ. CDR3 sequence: CASSLGDRYNEQYF. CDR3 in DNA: TGCGCCAGCAGCTTGGGTGACAGATACAATGAGCAGTACTTC. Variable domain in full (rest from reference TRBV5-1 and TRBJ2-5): KAGVTQTPRYLIKTRGQQVTLSCSPISGHRSVSWYQQTPGQGLQFLFEYFSETQRNKGNFPGRFSGRQFSNSRSEMNVSTLELGDSALYLCASSLGDRYNEQYFGPGTRLLVL.

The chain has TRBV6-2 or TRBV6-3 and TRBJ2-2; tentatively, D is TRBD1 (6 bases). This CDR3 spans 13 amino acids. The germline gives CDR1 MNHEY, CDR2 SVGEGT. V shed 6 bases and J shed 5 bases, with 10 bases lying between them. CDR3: CASRNTGTGELFF. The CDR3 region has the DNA TGTGCCAGCAGGAATACAGGGACCGGGGAGCTGTTTTTT.

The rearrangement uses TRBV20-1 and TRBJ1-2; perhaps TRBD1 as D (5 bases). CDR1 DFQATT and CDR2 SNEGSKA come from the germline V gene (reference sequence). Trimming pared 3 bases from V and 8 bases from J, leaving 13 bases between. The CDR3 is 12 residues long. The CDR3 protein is CSARGGDWGYTF. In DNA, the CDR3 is TGCAGTGCTAGGGGAGGGGACTGGGGCTACACCTTC.

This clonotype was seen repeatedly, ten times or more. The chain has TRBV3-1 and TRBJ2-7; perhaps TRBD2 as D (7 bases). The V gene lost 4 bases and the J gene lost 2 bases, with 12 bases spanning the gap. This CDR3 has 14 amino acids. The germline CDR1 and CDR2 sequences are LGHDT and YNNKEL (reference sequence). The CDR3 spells CASSPGGGPYEQYF. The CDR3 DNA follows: TGTGCCAGCAGCCCCGGCGGGGGCCCCTACGAGCAGTACTTC.

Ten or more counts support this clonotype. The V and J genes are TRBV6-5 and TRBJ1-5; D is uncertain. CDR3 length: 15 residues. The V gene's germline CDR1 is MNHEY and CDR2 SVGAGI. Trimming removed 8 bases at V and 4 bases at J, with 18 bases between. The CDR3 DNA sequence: TGTGCCAGCGGACCACTCTCGGGAGGGAATCAGCCCCAGCATTTT. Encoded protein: CASGPLSGGNQPQHF.

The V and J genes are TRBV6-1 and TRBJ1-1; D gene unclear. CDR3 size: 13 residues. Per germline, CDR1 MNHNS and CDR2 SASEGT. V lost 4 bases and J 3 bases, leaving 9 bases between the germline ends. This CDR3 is CASSVVSYTEAFF. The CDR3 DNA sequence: TGTGCCAGCAGTGTGGTCAGCTACACTGAAGCTTTCTTT.

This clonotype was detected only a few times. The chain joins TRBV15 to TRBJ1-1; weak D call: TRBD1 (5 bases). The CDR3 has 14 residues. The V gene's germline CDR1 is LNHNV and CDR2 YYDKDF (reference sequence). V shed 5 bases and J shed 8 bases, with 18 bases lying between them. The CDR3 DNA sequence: TGTGCCACCAGCGGAGTAAGGGGAAGCACCGAAGCTTTCTTT. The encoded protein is CATSGVRGSTEAFF.

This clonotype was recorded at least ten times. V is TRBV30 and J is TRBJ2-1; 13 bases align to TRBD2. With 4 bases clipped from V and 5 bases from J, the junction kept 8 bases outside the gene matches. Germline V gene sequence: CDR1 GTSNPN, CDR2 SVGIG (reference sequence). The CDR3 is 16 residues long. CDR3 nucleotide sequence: TGTGCCTGGATACCGGGACTAGCGGGGAAGGACAATGAGCAGTTCTTC. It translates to CAWIPGLAGKDNEQFF.

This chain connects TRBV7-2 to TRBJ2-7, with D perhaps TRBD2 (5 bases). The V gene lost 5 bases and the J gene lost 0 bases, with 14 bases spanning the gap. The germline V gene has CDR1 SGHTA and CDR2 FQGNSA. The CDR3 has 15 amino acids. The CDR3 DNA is TGTGCCAGCAGCCTCACCGGGATGCCCTCCTACGAGCAGTACTTC. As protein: CASSLTGMPSYEQYF.

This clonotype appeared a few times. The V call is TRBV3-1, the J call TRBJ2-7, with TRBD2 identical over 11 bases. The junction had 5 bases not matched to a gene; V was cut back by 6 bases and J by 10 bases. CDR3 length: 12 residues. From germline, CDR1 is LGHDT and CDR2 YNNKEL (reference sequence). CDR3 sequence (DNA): TGTGCCAGCAGTCCGGGACTAGCGGTACAGTACTTC. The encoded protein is CASSPGLAVQYF.

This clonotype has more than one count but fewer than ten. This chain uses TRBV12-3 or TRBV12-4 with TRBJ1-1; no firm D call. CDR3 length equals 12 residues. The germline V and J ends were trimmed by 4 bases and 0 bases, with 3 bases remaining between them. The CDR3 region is CASSWVNTEAFF. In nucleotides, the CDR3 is TGTGCCAGCAGTTGGGTGAACACTGAAGCTTTCTTT.

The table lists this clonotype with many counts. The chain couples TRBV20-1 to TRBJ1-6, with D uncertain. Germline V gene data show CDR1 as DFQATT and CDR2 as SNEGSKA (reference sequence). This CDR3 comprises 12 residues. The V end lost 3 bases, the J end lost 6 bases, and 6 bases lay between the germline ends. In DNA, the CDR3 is TGCAGTGCTAGGGACGGTAATTCACCCCTCCACTTT. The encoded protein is CSARDGNSPLHF.

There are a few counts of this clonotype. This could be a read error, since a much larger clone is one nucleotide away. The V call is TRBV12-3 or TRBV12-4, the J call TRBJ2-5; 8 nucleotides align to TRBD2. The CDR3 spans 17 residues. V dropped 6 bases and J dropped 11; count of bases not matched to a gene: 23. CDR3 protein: CASSLSGGSAGYNEQYF. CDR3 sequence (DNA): TGTGCCAGCAGCCTCTCGGGGGGGTCGGCTGGCTACAATGAGCAGTACTTC.

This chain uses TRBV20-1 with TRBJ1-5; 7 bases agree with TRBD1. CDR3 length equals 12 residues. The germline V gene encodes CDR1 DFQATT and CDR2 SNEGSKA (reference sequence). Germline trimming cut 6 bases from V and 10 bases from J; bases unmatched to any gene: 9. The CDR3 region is CSAQTGLQPQHF. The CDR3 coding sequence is TGCAGTGCCCAGACAGGGCTGCAACCCCAGCATTTT.

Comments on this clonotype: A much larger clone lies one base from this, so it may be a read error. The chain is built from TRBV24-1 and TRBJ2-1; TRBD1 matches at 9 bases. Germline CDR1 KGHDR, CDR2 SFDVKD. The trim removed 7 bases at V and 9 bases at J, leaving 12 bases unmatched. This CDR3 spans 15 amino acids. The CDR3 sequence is CATRDNRGPVGEQFF. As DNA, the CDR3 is TGTGCCACCAGGGACAACAGGGGGCCAGTGGGTGAGCAGTTCTTC.

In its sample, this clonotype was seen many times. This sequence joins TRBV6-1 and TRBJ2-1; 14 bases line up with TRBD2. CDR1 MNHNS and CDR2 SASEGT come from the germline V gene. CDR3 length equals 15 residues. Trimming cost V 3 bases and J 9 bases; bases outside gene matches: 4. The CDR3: CASSETSGGAIEQFF. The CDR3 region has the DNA TGTGCCAGCAGTGAGACTAGCGGGGGGGCAATTGAGCAGTTCTTC.

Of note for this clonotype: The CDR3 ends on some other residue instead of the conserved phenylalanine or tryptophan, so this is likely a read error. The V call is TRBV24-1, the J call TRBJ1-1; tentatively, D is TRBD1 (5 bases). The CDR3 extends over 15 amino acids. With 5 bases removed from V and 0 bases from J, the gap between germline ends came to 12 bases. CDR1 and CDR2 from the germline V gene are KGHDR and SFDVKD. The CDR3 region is CATSVTGLLNTEAFC. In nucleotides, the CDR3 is TGTGCCACCAGTGTAACAGGACTTTTGAACACTGAAGCTTTCTGT.

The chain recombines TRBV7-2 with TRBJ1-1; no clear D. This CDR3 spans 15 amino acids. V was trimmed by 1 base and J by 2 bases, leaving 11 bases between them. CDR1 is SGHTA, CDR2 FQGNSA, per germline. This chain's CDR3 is CASSLVSEGNTEAFF. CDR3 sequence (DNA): TGTGCCAGCAGCTTAGTTTCTGAGGGAAACACTGAAGCTTTCTTT.

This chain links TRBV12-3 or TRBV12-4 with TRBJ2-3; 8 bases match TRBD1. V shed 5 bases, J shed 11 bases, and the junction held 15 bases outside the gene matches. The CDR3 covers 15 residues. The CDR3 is CASSGQGLNADVQYF. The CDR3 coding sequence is TGTGCCAGCAGTGGACAGGGTCTTAACGCAGATGTGCAGTATTTT.

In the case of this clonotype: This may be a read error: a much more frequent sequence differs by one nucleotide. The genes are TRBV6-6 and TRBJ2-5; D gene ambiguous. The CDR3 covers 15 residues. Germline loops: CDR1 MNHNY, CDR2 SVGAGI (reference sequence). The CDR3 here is CASSYSGNQKEIQYF. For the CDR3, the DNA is TGTGCCAGCAGTTACTCGGGTAATCAAAAAGAGATCCAGTACTTC.

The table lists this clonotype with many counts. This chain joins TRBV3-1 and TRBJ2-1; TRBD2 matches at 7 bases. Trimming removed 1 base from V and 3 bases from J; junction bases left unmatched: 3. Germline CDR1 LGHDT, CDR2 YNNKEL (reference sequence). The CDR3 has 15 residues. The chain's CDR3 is CASSQGGGIYNEQFF. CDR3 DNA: TGTGCCAGCAGCCAAGGGGGGGGTATCTACAATGAGCAGTTCTTC.

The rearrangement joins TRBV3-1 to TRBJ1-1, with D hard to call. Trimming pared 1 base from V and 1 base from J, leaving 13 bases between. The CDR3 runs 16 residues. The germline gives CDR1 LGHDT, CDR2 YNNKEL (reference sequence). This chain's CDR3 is CASSQVGVTRNTEAFF. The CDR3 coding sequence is TGTGCCAGCAGCCAAGTGGGCGTCACCCGGAACACTGAAGCTTTCTTT.

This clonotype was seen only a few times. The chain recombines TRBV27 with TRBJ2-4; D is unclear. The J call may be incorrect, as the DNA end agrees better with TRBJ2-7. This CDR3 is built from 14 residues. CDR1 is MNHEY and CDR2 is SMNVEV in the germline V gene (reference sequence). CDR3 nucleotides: TGTGCCAGCAGTCCGCTGGGCAGATCCTACGAGCAGTACTTC. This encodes CASSPLGRSYEQYF.

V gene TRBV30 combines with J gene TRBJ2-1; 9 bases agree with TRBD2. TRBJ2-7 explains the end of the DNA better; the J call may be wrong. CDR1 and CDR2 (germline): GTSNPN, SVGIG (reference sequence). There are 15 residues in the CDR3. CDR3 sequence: CAWSVFSGGYNEQYF. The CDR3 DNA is TGTGCCTGGAGTGTTTTTAGCGGGGGATACAATGAGCAGTACTTC.

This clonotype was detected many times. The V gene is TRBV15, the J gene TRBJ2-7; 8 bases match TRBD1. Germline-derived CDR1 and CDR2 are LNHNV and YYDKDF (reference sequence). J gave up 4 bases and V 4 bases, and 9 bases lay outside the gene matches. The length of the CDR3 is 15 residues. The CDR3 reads CATSTLDRVGYEQYF. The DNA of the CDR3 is TGTGCCACCAGCACGTTGGACAGGGTGGGTTACGAGCAGTACTTC.

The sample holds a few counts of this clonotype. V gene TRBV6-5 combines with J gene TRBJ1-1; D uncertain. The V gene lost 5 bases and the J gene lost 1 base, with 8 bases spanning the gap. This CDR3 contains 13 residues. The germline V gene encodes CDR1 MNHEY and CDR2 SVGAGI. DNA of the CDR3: TGTGCCAGCAGTAAGCTATCGAACACTGAAGCTTTCTTT. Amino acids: CASSKLSNTEAFF.